This entry is about one T cell receptor beta chain. PCR was performed a second time for about 6 to 12 cycles using a sample-barcoded 5' primer and a J-beta primer mix. TCRdb reprocessed the 5' RACE reads via MiXCR and lists one record per CDR3 protein. Of fewer than 2,000,000 distinct CDR3 sequences in the sample, almost 35% were seen once. Researchers report isolating at least 6.5 million PBMCs per sample. These data originate in a study of blood T cells in healthy people across ages. There are 13 residues in the CDR3. The material sequenced was blood. The chain employs TRBV21-1 and TRBJ1-6. TRBV21-1 is tagged as a pseudogene. The origin of this receptor is a woman in her thirties in good health. The CDR3 DNA reads TGTGCCAGCAGCAACCATTTTAATTCACCCCTCCACTTT. Translated: CASSNHFNSPLHF.